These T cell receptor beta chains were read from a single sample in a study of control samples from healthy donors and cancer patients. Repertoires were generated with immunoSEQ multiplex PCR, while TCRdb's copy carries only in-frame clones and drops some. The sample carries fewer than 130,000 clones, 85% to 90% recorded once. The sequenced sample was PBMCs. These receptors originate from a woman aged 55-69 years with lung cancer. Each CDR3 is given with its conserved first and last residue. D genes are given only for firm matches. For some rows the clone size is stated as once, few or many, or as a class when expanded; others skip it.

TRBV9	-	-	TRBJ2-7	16	TGTGCCAGCAGCGTAGGGGACGGCCCCCAATACTACGAGCAGTACTTC	CASSVGDGPQYYEQYF
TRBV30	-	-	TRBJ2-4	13	TGTGCCTGGGACAGTACGGCCAAAAACATTCAGTACTTC	CAWDSTAKNIQYF
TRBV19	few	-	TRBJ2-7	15	TGTGCCAGTAGTATAGTTGGAGGGGAAGTCTACGAGCAGTACTTC	CASSIVGGEVYEQYF
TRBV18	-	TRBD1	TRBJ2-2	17	TGTGCCAGCTCACCACTCGCCGGACAGGGAAACACCGGGGAGCTGTTTTTT	CASSPLAGQGNTGELFF
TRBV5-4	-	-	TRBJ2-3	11	TGTGCCAGCAGCTTGGGGGATACGCAGTATTTT	CASSLGDTQYF
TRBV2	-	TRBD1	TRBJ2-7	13	TGTGCCAGCAGACGGACAGGGCAGTACGGGGAGTACTTC	CASRRTGQYGEYF
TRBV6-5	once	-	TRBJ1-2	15	TGTGCCAGCAGTCCCCTGGGAACCTACAGCTATGGCTACACCTTC	CASSPLGTYSYGYTF
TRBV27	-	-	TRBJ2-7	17	TGTGCCAGCAGTGGAAGATCACAGGGCCCTTTTACCTACGAGCAGTACTTC	CASSGRSQGPFTYEQYF
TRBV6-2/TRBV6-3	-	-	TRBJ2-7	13	TGTGCCAGCAGTTTTGCAGGGGGGTACGAGCAGTACTTC	CASSFAGGYEQYF
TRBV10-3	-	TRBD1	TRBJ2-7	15	TGTGCCATCAGTACCCCGGGACAGGGGGCGTACGAGCAGTACTTC	CAISTPGQGAYEQYF
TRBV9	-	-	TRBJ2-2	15	TGTGCCAGCAGCGTAGGGAGGCGGGACACCGGGGAGCTGTTTTTT	CASSVGRRDTGELFF
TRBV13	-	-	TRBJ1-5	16	TGTGCCAGCAGCTTACGCACAGGTGTGAGCAATCAGCCCCAGCATTTT	CASSLRTGVSNQPQHF
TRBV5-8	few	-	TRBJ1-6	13	TGTGCCAGCAGGGATAAGGGAGCTTCACCCCTCCACTTT	CASRDKGASPLHF
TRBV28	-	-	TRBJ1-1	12	TGTGCCAGCTCCAAAGGGAGAACTGAAGCTTTCTTT	CASSKGRTEAFF
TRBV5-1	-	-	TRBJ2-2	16	TGCGCCAGCAGCCCCCGAGTGGGTCAGAACACCGGGGAGCTGTTTTTT	CASSPRVGQNTGELFF
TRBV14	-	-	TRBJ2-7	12	TGTGCCAGCAGCAATCAAAACTACGAGCAGTACTTC	CASSNQNYEQYF
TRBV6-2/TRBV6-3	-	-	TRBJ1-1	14	TGTGCCAGCAGCTTCATCCAGGGTCTTGCTGAAGCTTTCTTT	CASSFIQGLAEAFF
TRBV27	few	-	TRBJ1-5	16	TGTGCCAGCAGGGGGCAGGGATGGTATAGCAATCAGCCCCAGCATTTT	CASRGQGWYSNQPQHF
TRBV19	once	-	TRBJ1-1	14	TGTGCCAGTAGTATAACTCAGGGGATGATTGAAGCTTTCTTT	CASSITQGMIEAFF
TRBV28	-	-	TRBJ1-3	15	TGTGCCAGCAGAGTGAGGGGCAGCTCTGGAAACACCATATATTTT	CASRVRGSSGNTIYF